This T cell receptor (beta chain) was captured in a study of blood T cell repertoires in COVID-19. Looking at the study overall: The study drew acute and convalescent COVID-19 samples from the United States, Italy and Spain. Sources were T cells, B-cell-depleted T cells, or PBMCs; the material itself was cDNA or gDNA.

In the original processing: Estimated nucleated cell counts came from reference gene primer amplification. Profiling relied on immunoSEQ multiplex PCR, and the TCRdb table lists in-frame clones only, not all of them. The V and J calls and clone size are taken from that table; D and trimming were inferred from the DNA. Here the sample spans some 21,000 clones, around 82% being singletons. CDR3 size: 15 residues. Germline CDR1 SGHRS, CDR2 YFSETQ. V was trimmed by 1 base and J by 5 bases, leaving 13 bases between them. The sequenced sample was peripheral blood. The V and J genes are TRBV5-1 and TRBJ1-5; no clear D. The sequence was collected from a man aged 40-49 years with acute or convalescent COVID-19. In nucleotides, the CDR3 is TGCGCCAGCAGCTTGTTCGGGGAACCAGATCAGCCCCAGCATTTT. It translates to CASSLFGEPDQPQHF.